Listed below are T cell receptor beta chains from one sample, sequenced in a study of Ad26.COV2.S vaccination and SARS-CoV-2 variants. The assay was immunoSEQ multiplex PCR, and TCRdb's table has in-frame clones only and misses some. In the table there are approximately 350,000 clones, about four fifths of which are singletons. Source: peripheral blood, taken in a trial of Ad26.COV2.S vaccine versus placebo. Every receptor here comes from a person aged 18 to 59 who received the Ad26.COV2.S COVID-19 vaccine or a placebo. Each CDR3 is given with its conserved first and last residue. The D gene is left open where the match is weak. Size tells how often a clone was seen (once, few, many) or the class of an expanded clone, and some rows leave it out.

D: NA
J: TRBJ1-1
size: NA
V: TRBV30
CDR3: CAWSVPRWTRGTEAFF
DNA: TGTGCCTGGAGTGTACCCCGCTGGACCCGGGGAACTGAAGCTTTCTTT

D: NA
J: TRBJ2-1
size: NA
V: TRBV5-4
CDR3: CASRNGQHYNEQFF
DNA: TGTGCCAGCAGGAATGGACAGCACTACAATGAGCAGTTCTTC

D: NA
J: TRBJ2-5
size: NA
V: TRBV5-5
CDR3: CASSLPGEETQYF
DNA: TGTGCCAGCAGCTTGCCCGGAGAAGAGACCCAGTACTTC

D: TRBD1
J: TRBJ2-1
size: NA
V: TRBV2
CDR3: CASSEGTGYNEQFF
DNA: TGTGCCAGCAGTGAAGGGACAGGGTACAATGAGCAGTTCTTC

D: TRBD2
J: TRBJ2-3
size: NA
V: TRBV6-6
CDR3: CASSYGTSGGADTQYF
DNA: TGTGCCAGCAGTTACGGGACTAGCGGGGGCGCAGATACGCAGTATTTT

D: TRBD1
J: TRBJ1-2
size: NA
V: TRBV5-1
CDR3: CASSLDPRGGRDYGYTF
DNA: TGCGCCAGCAGCTTGGACCCCCGAGGGGGCCGGGACTATGGCTACACCTTC

D: NA
J: TRBJ2-5
size: NA
V: TRBV15
CDR3: CATSRARGGETQYF
DNA: TGTGCCACCAGCAGAGCCCGAGGTGGAGAGACCCAGTACTTC

D: NA
J: TRBJ1-4
size: NA
V: TRBV6-5
CDR3: CASRRVAGTIEKLFF
DNA: TGTGCCAGCAGGAGGGTGGCAGGGACGATTGAAAAACTGTTTTTT

D: TRBD1
J: TRBJ1-1
size: NA
V: TRBV2
CDR3: CASSEQGVHTEAFF
DNA: TGTGCCAGCAGTGAACAGGGGGTGCACACTGAAGCTTTCTTT

D: NA
J: TRBJ2-5
size: once
V: TRBV28
CDR3: CASGIRGARREQETQYF
DNA: TGTGCCAGCGGAATAAGGGGAGCGAGGAGGGAACAAGAGACCCAGTACTTC

D: NA
J: TRBJ1-3
size: NA
V: TRBV29-1
CDR3: CSAADRRESGNTIYF
DNA: TGCAGCGCCGCGGACCGTCGAGAATCTGGAAACACCATATATTTT

D: NA
J: TRBJ1-1
size: NA
V: TRBV19
CDR3: CASSIIWGQGVEAFF
DNA: TGTGCCAGTAGTATTATATGGGGGCAAGGGGTTGAAGCTTTCTTT

D: NA
J: TRBJ1-3
size: NA
V: TRBV7-2
CDR3: CASSWDGEVYTIYF
DNA: TGTGCCAGCAGCTGGGACGGGGAGGTCTACACCATATATTTT

D: NA
J: TRBJ1-1
size: NA
V: TRBV6-5
CDR3: CASSYSRYPRGTEAFF
DNA: TGTGCCAGCAGTTACTCGAGATACCCACGGGGCACTGAAGCTTTCTTT

D: NA
J: TRBJ2-3
size: NA
V: TRBV27
CDR3: CASRDWGADTQYF
DNA: TGTGCCAGCAGGGACTGGGGTGCAGATACGCAGTATTTT

D: TRBD1
J: TRBJ2-7
size: NA
V: TRBV6-5
CDR3: CASSYSWTGGSYEQYF
DNA: TGTGCCAGCAGTTACTCTTGGACAGGGGGGTCCTACGAGCAGTACTTC

D: NA
J: TRBJ2-1
size: NA
V: TRBV27
CDR3: CASSSAGSYNEQFF
DNA: TGTGCCAGCAGTTCGGCGGGGTCCTACAATGAGCAGTTCTTC

D: NA
J: TRBJ2-4
size: NA
V: TRBV3-1/TRBV3-2
CDR3: CASSQIRDGNIQYF
DNA: TGTGCCAGCAGCCAAATCCGGGACGGGAACATTCAGTACTTC

D: NA
J: TRBJ2-3
size: NA
V: TRBV19
CDR3: CASSISIHTHTQYF
DNA: TGTGCCAGTAGTATTTCCATTCATACCCATACGCAGTATTTT

D: NA
J: TRBJ2-4
size: NA
V: TRBV4-2
CDR3: CASSQQGIAKNIQYF
DNA: TGTGCCAGCAGCCAACAGGGGATAGCCAAAAACATTCAGTACTTC

D: TRBD1
J: TRBJ2-2
size: NA
V: TRBV15
CDR3: CATSRSGQGSGLFF
DNA: TGTGCCACCAGCAGGTCGGGACAGGGTTCGGGGCTGTTTTTT

D: TRBD1
J: TRBJ1-2
size: NA
V: TRBV7-8
CDR3: CASSRQGGYGYTF
DNA: TGTGCCAGCAGCCGACAGGGGGGGTATGGCTACACCTTC

D: TRBD2
J: TRBJ2-3
size: NA
V: TRBV27
CDR3: CASSRGLAGGDTQYF
DNA: TGTGCCAGCAGCCGAGGACTAGCGGGAGGAGATACGCAGTATTTT

D: NA
J: TRBJ1-2
size: NA
V: TRBV5-1
CDR3: CASSLGTAYGYTF
DNA: TGCGCCAGCAGCCTCGGGACCGCCTATGGCTACACCTTC

D: NA
J: TRBJ2-7
size: NA
V: TRBV10-2
CDR3: CASSAPLLLAYEQYF
DNA: TGCGCCAGCAGTGCTCCACTCCTTCTAGCGTACGAGCAGTACTTC

D: TRBD2
J: TRBJ2-5
size: NA
V: TRBV4-3
CDR3: CASSQDKGSGGETQYF
DNA: TGCGCCAGCAGCCAAGATAAGGGCAGCGGGGGAGAGACCCAGTACTTC

D: TRBD1
J: TRBJ1-1
size: NA
V: TRBV7-9
CDR3: CASSRTGLDTEAFF
DNA: TGTGCCAGCAGCCGGACAGGGTTAGACACTGAAGCTTTCTTT

D: NA
J: TRBJ1-5
size: NA
V: TRBV7-9
CDR3: CASSSLQGESQPQHF
DNA: TGTGCCAGCAGCTCTCTCCAGGGAGAATCTCAGCCCCAGCATTTT

D: NA
J: TRBJ2-7
size: NA
V: TRBV9
CDR3: CASSVGQLNSYEQYF
DNA: TGTGCCAGCAGCGTAGGGCAACTTAACTCCTACGAGCAGTACTTC

D: NA
J: TRBJ1-3
size: NA
V: TRBV5-5
CDR3: CASSLYGNTIYF
DNA: TGTGCCAGCAGCTTGTACGGAAACACCATATATTTT

D: NA
J: TRBJ1-1
size: NA
V: TRBV4-1
CDR3: CASSHRGKNTEAFF
DNA: TGCGCCAGCAGCCATCGGGGAAAGAACACTGAAGCTTTCTTT

D: NA
J: TRBJ2-7
size: NA
V: TRBV6-6
CDR3: CASSPGFYEQYF
DNA: TGTGCCAGCAGCCCGGGATTTTACGAGCAGTACTTC

D: NA
J: TRBJ2-7
size: NA
V: TRBV21-1
CDR3: CARNFGGSYEQYF
DNA: TGTGCCAGAAACTTTGGAGGCTCCTACGAGCAGTACTTC

D: NA
J: TRBJ1-5
size: few
V: TRBV6-2/TRBV6-3
CDR3: CASGFPQGSNQPQHF
DNA: TGTGCCAGCGGTTTCCCTCAGGGGAGCAATCAGCCCCAGCATTTT

D: TRBD1
J: TRBJ1-2
size: once
V: TRBV2
CDR3: CASIVRDSNYGYTF
DNA: TGTGCCAGCATCGTCCGGGACAGTAACTATGGCTACACCTTC

D: NA
J: TRBJ1-1
size: NA
V: TRBV6-5
CDR3: CASKVENTMNTEAFF
DNA: TGTGCCAGCAAGGTAGAAAATACTATGAACACTGAAGCTTTCTTT

D: TRBD1
J: TRBJ1-1
size: NA
V: TRBV19
CDR3: CASSRKSGTGGTEAFF
DNA: TGTGCCAGTAGTCGTAAATCCGGGACAGGGGGTACTGAAGCTTTCTTT

D: NA
J: TRBJ1-1
size: NA
V: TRBV3-1/TRBV3-2
CDR3: CASSPHVGNTEAFF
DNA: TGTGCCAGCAGCCCCCACGTGGGGAACACTGAAGCTTTCTTT

D: NA
J: TRBJ2-7
size: NA
V: TRBV7-9
CDR3: CASSLVGYSYEQYF
DNA: TGTGCCAGCAGCTTAGTAGGTTACTCCTACGAGCAGTACTTC

D: NA
J: TRBJ2-2
size: NA
V: TRBV6-5
CDR3: CASSYRHTPGTGELFF
DNA: TGTGCCAGCAGTTACCGCCATACTCCGGGCACCGGGGAGCTGTTTTTT

D: NA
J: TRBJ2-1
size: NA
V: TRBV9
CDR3: CASSVSYNEQFF
DNA: TGTGCCAGCAGCGTATCCTACAATGAGCAGTTCTTC